This entry features one TCR beta chain sequence. MiXCR was run by TCRdb on the 5' RACE reads, yielding one entry per CDR3 protein. Here the sample spans 400,000 to 450,000 distinct CDR3 sequences, roughly 18% being singletons. This specimen comes from a study of T-cell memory formation after mild COVID-19. As for the study in general: For the most part, TCR clusters were specific to one donor.

This TCR derives from a man younger than 35 who had mild COVID-19 (a few samples of this study predate the infection). Cell type and time point are not known. The sample was PBMCs or a T cell subset sorted from them (not recorded which).

The CDR3 reads CASSPETGSYGYTF. In DNA form, the CDR3 reads TGTGCCAGCAGTCCGGAGACAGGGAGCTATGGCTACACCTTC. The chain has TRBV12-3 or TRBV12-4 and TRBJ1-2, with TRBD1 matching 7 bases. The CDR3 contains 14 residues. V gave up 5 bases and J gave up 4 bases; unmatched junction bases: 7.